This T cell receptor (beta chain) came from a study of Tregs in tolerant kidney transplant recipients. To note about this clone: Its specificity is not known. The sample has other DNA sequences that encode this CDR3 too.

An overnight rest at 37°C with about 220 IU/ml IL-2 preceded regulatory T cell sorting from thawed PBMCs. This CDR3 is built from 14 residues. V gave up 1 base and J gave up 8 bases, with 14 bases separating them. Germline V gene lookup returns CDR1 SEHNR and CDR2 FQNEAQ (reference sequence). The method was immunoSEQ multiplex PCR; TCRdb's version includes in-frame clones alone and lacks a portion of them. The table has about 46,000 clones, about 89% seen once. General study findings and limits: This study did not directly address biological reproducibility. Findings come from small patient numbers and require larger validation.

Input material: Tregs from blood. The gene calls are TRBV7-9 and TRBJ1-2; D perhaps matches TRBD1 (5 bases). This clonotype was obtained from a human donor in good health. The CDR3 DNA is TGTGCCAGCAGCTTAGGAAGGGGAATCGGAGGCTACACCTTC. It codes for CASSLGRGIGGYTF. Drawing the rest from reference TRBV7-9 and TRBJ1-2, the complete variable domain is DTGVSQNPRHKITKRGQNVTFRCDPISEHNRLYWYRQTLGQGPEFLTYFQNEAQLEKSRLLSDRFSAERPKGSFSTLEIQRTEQGDSAMYLCASSLGRGIGGYTFGSGTRLTVV.